This TCR beta chain came from a study of shared clonotypes between healthy human individuals (dated by TCRdb to about 2020). Regarding the study in general: The cohort comprised two women and a few men aged 18 to 49 years. Per donor, leukapheresis produced somewhere between about 0.9 and 10 billion PBMCs. To increase sequencing depth and limit assay-specific biases, different laboratories used diverse techniques to prepare libraries and sequence TCR repertoires. To estimate repertoire size and how much clonotypes are shared between individuals, the study performed deep sequencing of blood TCR repertoires from a few healthy adults. For each donor, three plates each were used for CD4 naive and CD4 memory, two plates were used for CD8 naive, and one plate was used for CD8 memory. Overall study outcomes, separate from this receptor: Based on pairwise subsampling, the degree of clonotype sharing among donors was expected to be affected by sequencing depth. Larger estimated clonotype richness was generally found for naive subsets than for memory subsets. Incomplete sequencing was indicated by rarefaction of sorted-subset datasets, despite the large sequencing depth. Because the study included only a small number of donors, the genetic and exposure-history diversity represented was limited. Only blood was sampled, and tissue TCR repertoires likely differ from those in blood. Higher generation probabilities were observed for clonotypes shared by all four sorted-subset donors than for non-shared clonotypes. Sharing across a few donors was observed for approximately 4.6% of naive CD4, about 3.2% of naive CD8, over 2% of memory CD4, and roughly 0.4% of memory CD8 clonotypes.

TCR CDR3 regions were amplified from genomic DNA by multiplex PCR using the deep immunoSEQ assay. Extracted genomic DNA from each cell subset was distributed evenly across all wells of several immunoSEQ 96-well plates, and each plate was treated as a replicate. Each replicate PCR for sorted subsets received about 210 ng genomic DNA, equal to about 29,000 T cell genomes. Purified libraries were measured with a Qubit 3.0 fluorometer, size-checked on a Bioanalyzer 2100, and measured again with the KAPA Library Quantification kit. Every immunoSEQ 96-well plate was sequenced on a dedicated single-read 150-cycle Illumina NextSeq 550 flow cell. The original methods were these. The immunoSEQ output contained only junctional sequences without quality scores, so filtering could not match that applied to full-length reads. Sequences were annotated with PyIR, a Python wrapper for IgBLAST v1.9, using IMGT germline references to assign V/J genes and CDR3. Reads were removed for weak V/J assignments (E-value above 1e-6), missing CDR3, stop codons, out-of-frame junctions, or ambiguous translated residues. A V3J clonotype was defined by an identical inferred V gene, J gene, and CDR3 amino acid sequence. The percentage overlap between two repertoires was calculated by dividing the number of shared unique clonotypes by the size of the smaller repertoire. Richness of each repertoire was evaluated using RTK rarefaction, the Chao1 estimator, and Recon v2.1 estimates of unobserved clonotypes. OLGA was used to compute generation probabilities for all TCRbeta clonotypes that the gDNA method yielded from a handful of donors. The source is immuneACCESS, and TCRdb retained only in-frame sequences with V and J called. Part of the clones is not carried over; for the studies checked, unresolved V genes explain less than half of this, and the remainder is unexplained. The V and J calls and the clone size are those of that table, but D and trimming were determined from the DNA. Recorded for this sample are about 2 million clones; around 96% of them occurred a single time. The ten largest clones take up more than 0.9% of the sample.

For the CD8 naive samples, CD45RO-negative cells were positively selected for CCR7, yielding a CD45RA+CCR7+ population from which TemRA cells were excluded. The donors were healthy, HIV-negative adults with no recently reported acute infections or vaccinations. Every donor was a Caucasian adult residing in Nashville, Tennessee, USA. Blood was collected by leukapheresis, and PBMCs were isolated by Ficoll-Histopaque density gradient centrifugation and then cryopreserved in liquid nitrogen vapor phase. Analytical flow cytometry was used to check the purity and quantity of each magnetically sorted T cell population. From each sorted fraction, genomic DNA was isolated and quantified by UV absorbance on a Nanodrop 2000c. Deletion took 3 bases off V and 4 bases off J, with a span of 13 bases between the germline ends. Spanning cysteine to phenylalanine, the CDR3 consists of 14 amino acids. Only the CDR3 portion is preserved as DNA: 42 bases, with reading frame beginning at the first base. The germline V gene gives CDR1 as SNHLY and CDR2 as FYNNEI.

For this clone: There is no known antigen for this receptor. No base quality information exists; no much larger clone differs at one position.

The TCR sequence derives from a man younger than 35 in good health. The V and J genes are TRBV2 and TRBJ2-7, with no reliable assignment of the D segment. Sequenced sample: naive CD8+ T cells sorted from blood. The sample's cell subset or site, from its label and the paper: CD45RA+CCR7+. The CDR3 reads as follows: CASSEGGQSYEQYF. The DNA is TGTGCCAGCAGTGAGGGTGGCCAGTCTTACGAGCAGTACTTC. The CDR3, completed at both ends by the reference TRBV2 and TRBJ2-7 genes, gives the full variable domain EPEVTQTPSHQVTQMGQEVILRCVPISNHLYFYWYRQILGQKVEFLVSFYNNEISEKSEIFDDQFSVERPDGSNFTLKIRSTKLEDSAMYFCASSEGGQSYEQYFGPGTRLTVT.